Listed here is a single T cell receptor beta chain. The sample originates from a study of control samples from healthy donors and cancer patients. The CDR3 runs 15 residues. The germline V gene encodes CDR1 MNHEY and CDR2 SVGAGI. V gave up 3 bases and J gave up 3 bases; unmatched junction bases: 5. TCRdb's table, derived via immunoSEQ multiplex PCR, lists solely in-frame clones and lacks some. This table holds more than 35,000 clones, roughly 94% found once. The TCR was taken from a man aged 55 to 70 in good health. The specimen was blood. The chain uses TRBV6-5 and TRBJ1-3, with 7 bases that match TRBD1. The CDR3 spells CASSYKQGSGNTIYF. DNA of the CDR3: TGTGCCAGCAGTTATAAACAGGGGAGTGGAAACACCATATATTTT.